The 14 T cell receptor beta chains below were found in one sample sequenced in a study of shared clonotypes between healthy human individuals (dated by TCRdb to 2019 to 2021). Libraries were made using the immunoSEQ multiplex PCR assay. This is the immuneACCESS table as TCRdb keeps it, with only in-frame sequences that have V and J called. A part of the clones is gone; compared with another copy, unresolved V genes explain less than half, and the rest is unexplained. The sample records approximately 1.5 million clones, approximately 98% of which are singletons. In total, the top ten clones hold roughly 0.45% of the sample. Sequencing was carried out using naive CD4+ T cells sorted from blood. The label giving this sample's cell subset or site can be read as: CD45RA+ positively selected. The receptors shown here come from a man younger than 45 in good health.

This sequence joins TRBV4-3 and TRBJ1-1; D call uncertain. CDR3 size: 16 residues. Germline CDR1 and CDR2: LGHNA and YSLEER. Trimming took 0 bases from V and 10 from J, leaving 21 bases between them. CDR3 in DNA: TGCGCCAGCAGCCAAGATCTTACCCGATTCTCAGTGGGAGCTTTCTTT. Protein: CASSQDLTRFSVGAFF.

The rearrangement uses TRBV7-2 and TRBJ2-1; 9 nucleotides agree with TRBD1. Germline V CDR1 and CDR2: SGHTA, FQGNSA. The CDR3 totals 13 residues. V lost 5 bases and J lost 12; bases outside the gene matches: 8. This CDR3 reads CASSLRQGGGQFF. For the CDR3, the DNA is TGTGCCAGCAGCCTAAGACAGGGGGGAGGGCAGTTCTTC.

The chain employs TRBV5-4 and TRBJ2-7, with 10 bases identical to TRBD2. The CDR3 loop spans 15 amino acids. The V segment lost 3 bases and the J segment 2 bases; nucleotides outside the gene matches: 5. Germline V gene data show CDR1 as SGHNT and CDR2 as YYREEE (reference sequence). CDR3 nucleotides: TGTGCCAGCAGCTCCCGGACTAGCGGTCCCTACGAGCAGTACTTC. This codes for CASSSRTSGPYEQYF.

The V and J genes are TRBV6-5 and TRBJ2-1, with 9 positions matching TRBD2. The germline V gene encodes CDR1 MNHEY and CDR2 SVGAGI. The CDR3 contains 16 residues. Unmatched junction bases numbered 5, after V lost 0 bases and J lost 5 bases. This CDR3 is CASSYSPSGTHNEQFF. CDR3 nucleotide sequence: TGTGCCAGCAGTTACTCACCTAGCGGGACCCACAATGAGCAGTTCTTC.

The chain couples TRBV28 to TRBJ1-5, with D hard to call. The CDR3 runs to 11 residues. CDR1 is MDHEN, CDR2 SYDVKM, per germline. V was cut by 7 bases and J by 6 bases, with 7 bases left in between. The CDR3 loop reads CASTNGQPQHF. CDR3 coding DNA: TGTGCCAGCACCAATGGTCAGCCCCAGCATTTT.

The chain uses TRBV28 and TRBJ1-5; no clear D gene. This CDR3 spans 14 amino acids. Germline assignment: CDR1 MDHEN and CDR2 SYDVKM. The V end was cut by 2 bases, the J end by 7 bases, with 12 bases between. CDR3 nucleotide sequence: TGTGCCAGCAGTTTACAGCTAGGTGGGCAGCCCCAGCATTTT. Translation gives CASSLQLGGQPQHF.

The chain recombines TRBV7-7 with TRBJ2-1, with D hard to call. The germline V gene encodes CDR1 SSHAT and CDR2 FNYEAQ (reference sequence). This CDR3 is built from 15 residues. The V gene lost 1 base and the J gene lost 4 bases, with 11 bases spanning the gap. CDR3 in DNA: TGTGCCAGCAGCTTAGACGTCGGAAGATACAATGAGCAGTTCTTC. It yields the protein CASSLDVGRYNEQFF.

Remarks on this clone: Other DNA sequences in this sample translate to the same CDR3. The rearrangement uses TRBV5-6 and TRBJ2-1, with TRBD2 matching 13 bases. The germline CDR1 and CDR2 sequences are SGHDT and YYEEEE. V was pared by 4 bases and J by 8 bases, with 6 bases of the junction left unmatched. The CDR3 sequence is 15 residues long. This CDR3 reads CASSLGLAGVYEQFF. CDR3 bases: TGTGCCAGCAGCCTTGGACTAGCGGGAGTCTATGAGCAGTTCTTC.

This chain uses TRBV5-5 with TRBJ2-1; D remains unclear. The length of the CDR3 is 13 residues. Trimming stripped 0 bases from V and 5 bases from J, with 6 bases between. Per the germline V gene, CDR1 is SGHKS and CDR2 is YYEKEE (reference sequence). The CDR3 region has the DNA TGTGCCAGCAGCTTGGCCTTAGACAATGAGCAGTTCTTC. Protein: CASSLALDNEQFF. The whole variable domain, remainder taken from reference TRBV5-5 and TRBJ2-1, is DAGVTQSPTHLIKTRGQQVTLRCSPISGHKSVSWYQQVLGQGPQFIFQYYEKEERGRGNFPDRFSARQFPNYSSELNVNALLLGDSALYLCASSLALDNEQFFGPGTRLTVL.

The rearrangement uses TRBV5-1 and TRBJ2-2; 10 bases map to TRBD1. The CDR3 has 19 amino acids. Germline-derived CDR1 and CDR2 are SGHRS and YFSETQ. The trim removed 4 bases at V and 0 bases at J, leaving 12 bases unmatched. The CDR3 loop reads CASSRSPGGTGANTGELFF. CDR3 nucleotides: TGCGCCAGCAGCCGCAGCCCCGGCGGGACAGGGGCGAACACCGGGGAGCTGTTTTTT.

J is TRBJ2-7 and V is TRBV28; TRBD2 aligns across 13 bases. The CDR3 sequence is 16 residues long. The V gene end was trimmed by 2 bases and the J gene end by 6 bases; junction bases not matched to a gene: 7. Looked up from germline, CDR1 is MDHEN and CDR2 is SYDVKM. The CDR3 spells CASSLRTSGSISEQYF. The CDR3 DNA sequence: TGTGCCAGCAGTTTACGGACTAGCGGGAGTATTTCCGAGCAGTACTTC.

The chain joins TRBV2 to TRBJ2-1, with 15 bases matching TRBD2. The CDR3 has 19 residues. V trimming: 4 bases; J trimming: 1 base; junction bases outside the gene matches: 8. The germline V gene encodes CDR1 SNHLY and CDR2 FYNNEI. The CDR3 sequence is CASSGSFGTSGRSYNEQFF. The DNA for the CDR3 is TGTGCCAGCAGTGGATCTTTTGGGACTAGCGGGAGGTCCTACAATGAGCAGTTCTTC.

The CDR3 spells CASSQVGTSNYEQYF. The CDR3 DNA is TGCGCCAGCAGCCAAGTCGGGACTAGCAACTACGAGCAGTACTTC. V is TRBV4-1 and J is TRBJ2-7; 9 positions match TRBD2. CDR1 is MGHRA, CDR2 YSYEKL, per germline. With V trimmed by 1 base and J by 3 bases, 4 bases remained unmatched. The CDR3 covers 15 residues.

The chain uses TRBV30 and TRBJ2-4; D might be TRBD1 (6 bases). The CDR3 contains 15 residues. V shed 1 base and J shed 11 bases, with 21 bases lying between them. Germline V gene data show CDR1 as GTSNPN and CDR2 as SVGIG (reference sequence). The CDR3 coding sequence is TGTGCCTGGAGTGAGGGGCTGCCGGGGCCAGGGGTTCAGTACTTC. It yields the protein CAWSEGLPGPGVQYF.